Shown below are 12 T cell receptor beta chains from a single sample sequenced in a study of blood T cell repertoires in COVID-19 (dated by TCRdb to 2018 to 2020). Library construction relied on the immunoSEQ multiplex PCR assay. The source is immuneACCESS, and TCRdb retained only in-frame sequences with V and J called. Part of the clones is not carried over; for the studies checked, unresolved V genes explain less than half of this, and the remainder is unexplained. Recorded for this sample are about 180,000 clones; around 83% of them occurred a single time. The ten largest clones take up under 10% of the sample. Source material: peripheral blood. All receptors come from a woman in her 70s with COVID-19, enrolled during active disease.

The chain joins TRBV4-3 to TRBJ1-6; possibly TRBD1 for D (6 bases). Germline V gene data show CDR1 as LGHNA and CDR2 as YSLEER. The V end lost 0 bases, the J end lost 4 bases, and 7 bases lay between the germline ends. The CDR3 extends over 15 amino acids. The chain's CDR3 is CASSQDTGYNSPLHF. The DNA of the CDR3 is TGCGCCAGCAGCCAAGATACAGGGTATAATTCACCCCTCCACTTT.

The chain links TRBV30 to TRBJ2-3, with TRBD2 identical over 9 bases. Germline V CDR1 and CDR2: GTSNPN, SVGIG (reference sequence). This CDR3 region has 13 residues. V was clipped by 4 bases and J by 9 bases; unmatched bases: 8. This CDR3 is CAWKAGGPRTQYF. DNA for the CDR3: TGTGCCTGGAAGGCGGGAGGGCCAAGGACGCAGTATTTT.

V and J are TRBV20-1 and TRBJ1-1; no clear D. The CDR3 totals 11 residues. Per germline, CDR1 DFQATT and CDR2 SNEGSKA (reference sequence). The V and J ends lost 2 bases and 6 bases respectively, with 7 bases between them. The CDR3 region is CSARWESEAFF. The DNA for the CDR3 is TGCAGTGCTAGATGGGAGTCTGAAGCTTTCTTT.

The chain has TRBV7-2 and TRBJ1-2; D call uncertain. Germline CDR1 and CDR2: SGHTA and FQGNSA. The CDR3 runs to 14 residues. V was trimmed by 2 bases and J by 2 bases, leaving 9 bases between them. The CDR3 region has the DNA TGTGCCAGCAGCTTAAGCGGCGAAAACTATGGCTACACCTTC. This codes for CASSLSGENYGYTF.

V gene TRBV10-3 combines with J gene TRBJ1-1; D uncertain. The germline CDR1 and CDR2 sequences are ENHRY and SYGVKD. V lost 3 bases and J lost 1, with 15 bases in between. The CDR3 is made up of 16 amino acids. The DNA of the CDR3 is TGTGCCATCAGTGAAACCGCGTCTCGGGGGAACACTGAAGCTTTCTTT. Protein sequence: CAISETASRGNTEAFF.

V gene TRBV11-2 combines with J gene TRBJ1-2, with a tentative D call TRBD1 (5 bases). The CDR3 runs 12 residues. V was clipped by 2 bases and J by 8 bases, with 9 bases between them. Germline V gene lookup returns CDR1 SGHAT and CDR2 FQNNGV. CDR3 sequence (DNA): TGTGCCAGCAGCTTATGGGGGGAAGGCTACACCTTC. Encoded protein: CASSLWGEGYTF.

The chain has TRBV9 and TRBJ2-5, with D maybe TRBD2 (7 bases). The CDR3 has 15 residues. V was pared by 4 bases and J by 5 bases, with 18 bases between. Per germline, CDR1 SGDLS and CDR2 YYNGEE. The CDR3 loop is CASSPIGGGGETQYF. In DNA form, the CDR3 reads TGTGCCAGCAGCCCGATCGGGGGAGGGGGGGAGACCCAGTACTTC.

The CDR3 DNA is TGTGCCAGCAGCCAAGGGCAGGAGGTGCGGTATGGCTACACCTTC. Its translation is CASSQGQEVRYGYTF. The chain links TRBV3-1 (or the pseudogene TRBV3-2) to TRBJ1-2; D call uncertain. From germline, CDR1 is LGHDT and CDR2 YNNKEL (reference sequence). The CDR3 runs to 15 residues. The V and J ends lost 1 base and 5 bases respectively, with 14 bases between them.

The J gene is TRBJ2-7, the V gene TRBV12-1; the tabulated D call, TRBD2, remains unverified against the DNA. TRBV12-1 is described as a pseudogene. This CDR3 is built from 14 residues. The CDR3 region is CASSFLGKTYEQYF. CDR3 nucleotide sequence: TGTGCCAGCAGCTTTCTAGGAAAAACCTACGAGCAGTACTTC.

The rearrangement links TRBV5-1 to TRBJ2-1; weak D call: TRBD1 (5 bases). Per germline, CDR1 SGHRS and CDR2 YFSETQ. The CDR3 sequence is 13 residues long. The V end was cut by 2 bases, the J end by 5 bases, with 8 bases between. This chain's CDR3 is CASSFDSNNEQFF. The CDR3 DNA follows: TGCGCCAGCAGCTTCGACAGTAACAATGAGCAGTTCTTC.

In DNA form, the CDR3 reads TGTGCCAGTAGTTGGGCAGGGCGAGGAAACACCATATATTTT. It is translated as CASSWAGRGNTIYF. The chain has TRBV19 and TRBJ1-3, with D maybe TRBD1 (5 bases). Germline values: CDR1 LNHDA, CDR2 SQIVND (reference sequence). Between the trimmed V and J ends, which lost 5 bases and 4 bases, there was a span of 12 bases. CDR3 size: 14 residues.

The V call is TRBV18, the J call TRBJ2-5; D might be TRBD1 (5 bases). The ends were cut back, 3 bases at V and 7 bases at J, with 18 bases in the middle. The CDR3 runs to 15 residues. Germline CDR1 KGHSH, CDR2 LQKENI. CDR3 region: CASSPQGTPPGTQYF. In DNA form, the CDR3 reads TGTGCCAGCTCACCGCAGGGAACTCCCCCCGGGACCCAGTACTTC.